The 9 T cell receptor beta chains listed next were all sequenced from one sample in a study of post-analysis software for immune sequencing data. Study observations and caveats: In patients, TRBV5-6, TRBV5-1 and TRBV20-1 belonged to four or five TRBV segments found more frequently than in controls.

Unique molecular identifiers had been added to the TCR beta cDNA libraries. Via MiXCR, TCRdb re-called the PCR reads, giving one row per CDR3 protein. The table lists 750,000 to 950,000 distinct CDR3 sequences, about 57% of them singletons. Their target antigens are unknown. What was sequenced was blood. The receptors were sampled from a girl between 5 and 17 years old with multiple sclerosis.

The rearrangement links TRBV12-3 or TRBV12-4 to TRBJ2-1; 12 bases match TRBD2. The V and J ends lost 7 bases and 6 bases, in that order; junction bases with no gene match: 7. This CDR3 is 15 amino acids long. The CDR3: CASTPTSGRPNEQFF. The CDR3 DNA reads TGTGCCAGCACCCCGACTAGCGGGAGACCCAATGAGCAGTTCTTC.

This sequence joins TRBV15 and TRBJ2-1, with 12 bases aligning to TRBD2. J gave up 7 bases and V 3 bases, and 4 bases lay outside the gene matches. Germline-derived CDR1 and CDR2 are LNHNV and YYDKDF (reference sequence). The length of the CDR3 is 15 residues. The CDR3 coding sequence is TGTGCCACCAGCAGGACTAGCGGGAGCCCGAATGAGCAGTTCTTC. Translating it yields CATSRTSGSPNEQFF.

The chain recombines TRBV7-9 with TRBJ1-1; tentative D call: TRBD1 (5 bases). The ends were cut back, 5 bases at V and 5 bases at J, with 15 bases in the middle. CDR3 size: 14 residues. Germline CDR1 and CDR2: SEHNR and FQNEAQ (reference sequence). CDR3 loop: CASSPLTGGTEAFF. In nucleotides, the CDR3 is TGTGCCAGCAGCCCCCTGACGGGGGGGACTGAAGCTTTCTTT. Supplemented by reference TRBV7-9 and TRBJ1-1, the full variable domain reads DTGVSQNPRHKITKRGQNVTFRCDPISEHNRLYWYRQTLGQGPEFLTYFQNEAQLEKSRLLSDRFSAERPKGSFSTLEIQRTEQGDSAMYLCASSPLTGGTEAFFGQGTRLTVV.

CDR3 in DNA: TGTGCCAGCTCACTAGGACAGGGGGAAAGATACGAGCAGTACTTC. As protein: CASSLGQGERYEQYF. The chain links TRBV18 to TRBJ2-7; 10 bases agree with TRBD1. This CDR3 has 15 amino acids. Losses at the gene ends were 4 bases for V and 4 bases for J; bases not matched to a gene: 7. Germline V gives CDR1 KGHSH, CDR2 LQKENI.

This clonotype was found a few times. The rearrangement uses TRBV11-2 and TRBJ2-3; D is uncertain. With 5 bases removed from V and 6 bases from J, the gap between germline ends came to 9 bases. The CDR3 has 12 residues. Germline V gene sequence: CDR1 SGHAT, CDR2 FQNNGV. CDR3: CASSLPEDTQYF. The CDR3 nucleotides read TGTGCCAGCAGCCTACCAGAGGATACGCAGTATTTT.

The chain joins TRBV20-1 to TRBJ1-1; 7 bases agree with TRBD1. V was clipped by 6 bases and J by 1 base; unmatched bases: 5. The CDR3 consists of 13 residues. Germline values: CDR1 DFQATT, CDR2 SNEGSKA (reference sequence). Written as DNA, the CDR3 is TGCAGTGCCAGCCGGGACAGGAACACTGAAGCTTTCTTT. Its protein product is CSASRDRNTEAFF.

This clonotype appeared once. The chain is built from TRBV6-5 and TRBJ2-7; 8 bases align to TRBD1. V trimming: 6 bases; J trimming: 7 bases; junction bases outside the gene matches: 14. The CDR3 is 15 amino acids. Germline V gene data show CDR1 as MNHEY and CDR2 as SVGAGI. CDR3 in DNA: TGTGCCAGCAGCGGACAGGGAAGTTTTGGCAATGAGCAGTACTTC. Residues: CASSGQGSFGNEQYF.

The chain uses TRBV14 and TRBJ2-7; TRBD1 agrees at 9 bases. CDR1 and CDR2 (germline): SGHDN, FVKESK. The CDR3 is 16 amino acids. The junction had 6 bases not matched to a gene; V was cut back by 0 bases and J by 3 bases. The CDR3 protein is CASSQDAGQGGYEQYF. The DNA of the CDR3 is TGTGCCAGCAGCCAAGATGCGGGACAGGGTGGCTACGAGCAGTACTTC.

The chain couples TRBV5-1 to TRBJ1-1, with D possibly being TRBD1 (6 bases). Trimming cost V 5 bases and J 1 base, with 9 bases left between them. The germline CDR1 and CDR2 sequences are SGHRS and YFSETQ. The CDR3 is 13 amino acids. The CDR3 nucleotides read TGCGCCAGCAGAGGACAGCGGAACACTGAAGCTTTCTTT. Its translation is CASRGQRNTEAFF.